These T cell receptor beta chains were read from a single sample in a study of CD8+CD57+ T cells in acquired aplastic anemia. Using its own MiXCR run on the reads, TCRdb lists one record per CDR3 protein. The sample includes fewer than 200,000 distinct CDR3 sequences, around 45% of them seen just once. The sample consisted of sorted CD4+, CD8+, or CD8+CD57+ T cells (not recorded which) from PBMCs. These receptors all stem from a human donor in good health. The CDR3 runs from the conserved cysteine through the conserved F or W.

V	J	length	CDR3
TRBV5-1	TRBJ1-3	15	CASSPQGISGNTIYF
TRBV7-9	TRBJ2-3	15	CASSRPGTPTDTQYF
TRBV24-1	TRBJ2-7	13	CATRDRDTGEQYF
TRBV15	TRBJ2-1	15	CATMISGRPINEQFF
TRBV2	TRBJ1-5	15	CASSERQAKNQPQHF
TRBV3-1	TRBJ2-5	13	CASSQGLWETQYF
TRBV28	TRBJ2-5	17	CASSLSIRKGGEETQYF
TRBV20-1	TRBJ1-4	13	CSARDSGHEKLFF
TRBV4-1	TRBJ2-7	13	CASSQDGVRDQYF
TRBV12-3/TRBV12-4	TRBJ2-2	14	CASLTGLEPGELFF
TRBV12-3/TRBV12-4	TRBJ1-4	13	CASMLQGIEKLFF
TRBV5-1	TRBJ2-5	15	CASSLGRAAQETQYF
TRBV29-1	TRBJ2-7	17	CSVSGTGGRRGAYEQYF
TRBV5-1	TRBJ2-2	16	CASSLTQREGPGELFF
TRBV9	TRBJ1-3	11	CASSKGDTTSF
TRBV7-6	TRBJ2-3	15	CASSRAEGGADTQYF
TRBV7-2	TRBJ2-5	16	CASSLWAGPGTETQYF
TRBV5-1	TRBJ2-1	16	CASSLEGQGAYNEQFF
TRBV20-1	TRBJ2-7	13	CSASVGGSSEQYF
TRBV10-3	TRBJ2-5	16	CAISGSGSLLKEAQYF
TRBV2	TRBJ1-2	13	CASSVGGPYGYTF
TRBV6-1	TRBJ2-1	15	CASIGTGRGYNEQFF
TRBV7-8	TRBJ2-7	13	CASSLGEGYEQYF
TRBV9	TRBJ2-7	12	CASSTGYREQYF
TRBV2	TRBJ2-7	14	CASSAGTEVYEQYF
TRBV6-1	TRBJ2-3	15	CASIKRGASTDTQYF
TRBV29-1	TRBJ2-3	14	CSVDGTSDTDTQYF
TRBV20-1	TRBJ1-1	13	CSAREGAVPQAFF
TRBV4-1	TRBJ1-5	14	CASSPWTDSEPQHF
TRBV25-1	TRBJ2-1	15	CASSAGGGPYNEQFF
TRBV20-1	TRBJ2-7	13	CSATTPPTYEQYF
TRBV12-3/TRBV12-4	TRBJ1-5	14	CASSLMKGNQPQHF
TRBV10-3	TRBJ2-7	14	CAISFGQAAYEQYF
TRBV7-8	TRBJ2-3	15	CASSSTAGETDTQYF
TRBV7-9	TRBJ2-5	17	CASSFPRTSGSPETQYF
TRBV6-2/TRBV6-3	TRBJ2-7	13	CASSRAGLGEQYF
TRBV29-1	TRBJ2-7	13	CSVYTRARREQYF
TRBV5-1	TRBJ2-5	17	CASSLATSGGSQETQYF
TRBV5-1	TRBJ2-2	18	CASRGTSGRTIHTGELFF
TRBV27	TRBJ2-1	14	CASSSRISVNEQFF
TRBV2	TRBJ1-2	12	CASSESSYGYTF
TRBV7-3	TRBJ2-7	13	CASSLTPTYEQYF
TRBV14	TRBJ2-7	13	CASSQGGGYEQYF
TRBV2	TRBJ2-7	14	CASSPGTTPYEQYF
TRBV20-1	TRBJ2-7	15	CSARWGLAGAYEQYF
TRBV12-3/TRBV12-4	TRBJ2-5	15	CASSFGLAGSEIQYF